Below are 9 T cell receptor beta chains sequenced from a single sample in a study of neoadjuvant anti-PD-1 for oral cavity cancer. Sequencing used immunoSEQ multiplex PCR; TCRdb keeps in-frame clones, though not all of them. Among tens of thousands of clones, approximately 79% were seen once, and the ten largest hold approximately 2.4%. Here the sequenced sample was PBMCs, taken before nivolumab (anti-PD-1) treatment. Source of these receptors: a person aged 40-85 years with oral cavity squamous cell carcinoma.

This CDR3 reads CASSRPGQGRNEQFF. In nucleotides, the CDR3 is TGTGCCAGTAGCCGGCCGGGACAGGGACGGAATGAGCAGTTCTTC. The chain uses TRBV19 and TRBJ2-1; TRBD1 agrees at 9 bases. The germline CDR1 and CDR2 sequences are LNHDA and SQIVND (reference sequence). CDR3 size: 15 residues. V was pared by 6 bases and J by 7 bases, with 10 bases of the junction left unmatched.

The chain employs TRBV5-6 and TRBJ2-2; no reliable D call. In germline, CDR1 is SGHDT, CDR2 YYEEEE. The CDR3 is 14 residues long. The V gene lost 0 bases and the J gene lost 0 bases, with 3 bases spanning the gap. The CDR3 DNA reads as TGTGCCAGCAGCTTGGCCCCGAACACCGGGGAGCTGTTTTTT. Amino acid sequence: CASSLAPNTGELFF.

This chain joins TRBV6-6 and TRBJ2-7, with TRBD1 identical over 7 bases. With V trimmed by 6 bases and J by 4 bases, 15 bases remained unmatched. CDR3 size: 16 residues. Germline V CDR1 and CDR2: MNHNY, SVGAGI (reference sequence). The CDR3 loop reads CASSFFLGQALYEQYF. The CDR3 DNA sequence: TGTGCCAGCAGCTTTTTCCTTGGACAGGCGCTTTACGAGCAGTACTTC.

The chain is built from TRBV5-1 and TRBJ1-2; possible D gene TRBD1, 6 bases. Germline-derived CDR1 and CDR2 are SGHRS and YFSETQ. The CDR3 is 13 amino acids. V was clipped by 4 bases and J by 4 bases, with 11 bases between them. CDR3 residues: CASSPGTTYGYTF. In DNA, the CDR3 is TGCGCCAGCAGCCCCGGGACAACCTATGGCTACACCTTC.

CDR3 sequence reads: CASSPPNPRGAEAFF. Written as DNA, the CDR3 is TGTGCCAGCTCACCACCAAATCCCCGGGGGGCTGAAGCTTTCTTT. This chain uses TRBV18 with TRBJ1-1, with D possibly matching TRBD1 (5 bases). CDR1 is KGHSH and CDR2 is LQKENI in the germline V gene. Deletions cut 0 bases from V and 6 bases from J, with 14 bases between. The CDR3 contains 15 residues.

This chain connects TRBV7-2 to TRBJ2-5; weak D call: TRBD2 (6 bases). Germline CDR1 SGHTA, CDR2 FQGNSA. The germline V and J ends were trimmed by 1 base and 5 bases, with 11 bases remaining between them. The CDR3 totals 14 residues. The CDR3 loop is CASSLGGVGETQYF. As DNA, the CDR3 is TGTGCCAGCAGCTTAGGGGGGGTCGGGGAGACCCAGTACTTC.

This clone was counted a single time. The rearrangement uses TRBV7-8 and TRBJ2-7; D remains ambiguous. Germline CDR1 is SGHVS and CDR2 is FQNEAQ. The CDR3 has 14 residues. V dropped 3 bases and J dropped 2 bases, with 11 bases sitting between them. The CDR3 DNA reads as TGTGCCAGCAGCTTTATACGACTTACCTACGAGCAGTACTTC. Its translation is CASSFIRLTYEQYF.

The chain employs TRBV7-6 and TRBJ1-2; D call uncertain. The CDR3 runs 13 residues. The germline gives CDR1 SGHVS, CDR2 FNYEAQ. Trimming took 2 bases from V and 6 from J, leaving 10 bases between them. The CDR3, as DNA: TGTGCCAGCAGCTTAATCACAGCTGATGGCTACACCTTC. Translating gives CASSLITADGYTF.

This clone was found once. V is TRBV2 and J is TRBJ1-1; 7 positions match TRBD1. The germline V gene has CDR1 SNHLY and CDR2 FYNNEI. The ends lost 4 bases at V and 4 bases at J; junction bases unmatched: 6. The CDR3 runs to 14 residues. The CDR3 DNA is TGTGCCAGCAGTGCTGGACAGGACAGCACTGAAGCTTTCTTT. Residues: CASSAGQDSTEAFF.